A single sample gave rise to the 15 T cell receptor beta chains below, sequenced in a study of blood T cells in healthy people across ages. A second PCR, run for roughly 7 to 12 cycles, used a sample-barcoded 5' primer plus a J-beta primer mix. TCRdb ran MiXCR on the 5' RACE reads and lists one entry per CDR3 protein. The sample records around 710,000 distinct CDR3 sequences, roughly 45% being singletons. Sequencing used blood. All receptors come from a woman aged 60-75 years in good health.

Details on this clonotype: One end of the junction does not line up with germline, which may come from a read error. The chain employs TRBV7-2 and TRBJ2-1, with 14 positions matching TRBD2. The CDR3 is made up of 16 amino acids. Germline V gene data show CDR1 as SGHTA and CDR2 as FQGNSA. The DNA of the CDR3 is TGTGCCAGCAGCTTAGAGGGACTAGCGGGGGCCAATGAGCGGTTCTTC. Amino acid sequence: CASSLEGLAGANERFF. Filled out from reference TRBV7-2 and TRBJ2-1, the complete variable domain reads GAGVSQSPSNKVTEKGKDVELRCDPISGHTALYWYRQSLGQGLEFLIYFQGNSAPDKSGLPSDRFSAERTGGSVSTLTIQRTQQEDSAVYLCASSLEGLAGANERFFGPGTRLTVL.

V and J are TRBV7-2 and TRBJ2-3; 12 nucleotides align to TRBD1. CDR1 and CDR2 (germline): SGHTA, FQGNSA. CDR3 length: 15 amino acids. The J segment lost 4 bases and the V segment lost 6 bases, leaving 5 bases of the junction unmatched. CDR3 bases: TGTGCCAGCAGACGGGACAGGGGGCTTGCAGATACGCAGTATTTT. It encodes CASRRDRGLADTQYF.

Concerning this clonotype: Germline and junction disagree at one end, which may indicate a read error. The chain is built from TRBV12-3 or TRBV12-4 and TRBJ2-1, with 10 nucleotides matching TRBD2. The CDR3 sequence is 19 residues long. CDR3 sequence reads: CASGLRTSGLRSSYNEQFF. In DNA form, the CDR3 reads TGTGCCAGCGGTTTGCGGACTAGCGGACTAAGGAGCTCCTACAATGAGCAGTTCTTC.

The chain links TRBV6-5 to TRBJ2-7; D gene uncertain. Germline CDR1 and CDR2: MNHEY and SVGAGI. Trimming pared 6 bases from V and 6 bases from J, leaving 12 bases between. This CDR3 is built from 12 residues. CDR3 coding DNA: TGTGCCAGCAGCCAAACCAGAAGCGAGCAGTACTTC. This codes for CASSQTRSEQYF.

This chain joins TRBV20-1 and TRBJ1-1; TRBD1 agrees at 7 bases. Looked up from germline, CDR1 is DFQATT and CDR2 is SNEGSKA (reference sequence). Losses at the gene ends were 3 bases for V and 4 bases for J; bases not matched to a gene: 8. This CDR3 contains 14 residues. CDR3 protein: CSARMTGRGTEAFF. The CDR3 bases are TGCAGTGCTAGGATGACAGGGCGGGGCACTGAAGCTTTCTTT.

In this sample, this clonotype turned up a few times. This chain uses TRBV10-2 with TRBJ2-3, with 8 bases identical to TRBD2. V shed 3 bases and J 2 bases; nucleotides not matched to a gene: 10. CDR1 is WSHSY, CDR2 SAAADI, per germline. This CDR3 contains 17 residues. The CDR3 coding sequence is TGCGCCAGCAGTGACCCTGGGCGGGGGGACTACACAGATACGCAGTATTTT. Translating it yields CASSDPGRGDYTDTQYF.

CDR3 DNA: TGTGCCAGCAGTTCGGCCGGCGGGGACGGGACAGATACGCAGTATTTT. The encoded protein is CASSSAGGDGTDTQYF. The rearrangement links TRBV6-2 or TRBV6-3 to TRBJ2-3; tentative D call: TRBD2 (6 bases). Trimming left V 4 bases short and J 3 bases short, with 17 bases between. The germline V gene has CDR1 MNHEY and CDR2 SVGEGT. The CDR3 totals 16 residues.

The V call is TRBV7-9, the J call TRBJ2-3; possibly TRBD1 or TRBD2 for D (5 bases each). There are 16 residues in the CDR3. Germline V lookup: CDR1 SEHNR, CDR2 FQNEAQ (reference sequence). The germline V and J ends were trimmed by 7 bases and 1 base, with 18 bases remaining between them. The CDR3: CASTPRDGSRTDTQYF. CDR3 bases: TGTGCCAGCACCCCAAGGGACGGTTCCCGCACAGATACGCAGTATTTT. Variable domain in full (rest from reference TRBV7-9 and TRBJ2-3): DTGVSQNPRHKITKRGQNVTFRCDPISEHNRLYWYRQTLGQGPEFLTYFQNEAQLEKSRLLSDRFSAERPKGSFSTLEIQRTEQGDSAMYLCASTPRDGSRTDTQYFGPGTRLTVL.

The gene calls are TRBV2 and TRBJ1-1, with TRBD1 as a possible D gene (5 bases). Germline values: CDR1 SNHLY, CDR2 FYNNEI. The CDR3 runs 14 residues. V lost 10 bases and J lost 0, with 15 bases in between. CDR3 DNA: TGTGCCACCGACCGAGACAGCCTGAACACTGAAGCTTTCTTT. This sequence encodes CATDRDSLNTEAFF.

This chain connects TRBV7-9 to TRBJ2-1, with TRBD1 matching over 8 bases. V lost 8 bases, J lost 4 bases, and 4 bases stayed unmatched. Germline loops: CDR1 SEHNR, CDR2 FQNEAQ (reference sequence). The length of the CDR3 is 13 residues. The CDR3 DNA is TGTGCCAGCGGGGGACAGGCATACAATGAGCAGTTCTTC. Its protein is CASGGQAYNEQFF. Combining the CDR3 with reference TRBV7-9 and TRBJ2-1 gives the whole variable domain DTGVSQNPRHKITKRGQNVTFRCDPISEHNRLYWYRQTLGQGPEFLTYFQNEAQLEKSRLLSDRFSAERPKGSFSTLEIQRTEQGDSAMYLCASGGQAYNEQFFGPGTRLTVL.

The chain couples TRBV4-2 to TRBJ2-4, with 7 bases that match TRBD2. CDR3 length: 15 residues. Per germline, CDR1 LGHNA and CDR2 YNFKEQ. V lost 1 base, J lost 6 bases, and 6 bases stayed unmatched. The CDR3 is CASSQGAGEGNIQYF. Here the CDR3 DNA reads TGTGCCAGCAGCCAAGGTGCGGGAGAGGGAAACATTCAGTACTTC.

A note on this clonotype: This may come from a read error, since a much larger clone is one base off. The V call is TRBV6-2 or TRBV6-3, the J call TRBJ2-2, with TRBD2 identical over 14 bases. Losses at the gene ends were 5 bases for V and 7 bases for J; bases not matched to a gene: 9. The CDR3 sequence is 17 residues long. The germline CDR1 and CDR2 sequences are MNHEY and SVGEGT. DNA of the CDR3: TGTGCCAGCAGTCCTCTGACTAGCGGGAGGGCCGTCGGGGAGCTGTTTTTT. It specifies CASSPLTSGRAVGELFF.

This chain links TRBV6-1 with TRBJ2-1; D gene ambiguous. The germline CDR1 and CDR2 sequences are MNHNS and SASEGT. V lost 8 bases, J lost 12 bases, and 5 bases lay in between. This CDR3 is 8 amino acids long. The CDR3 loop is CASLVQFF. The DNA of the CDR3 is TGTGCCAGCCTTGTGCAGTTCTTC.

In DNA form, the CDR3 reads TGTGCCAGCAGTTCCCGGGACGGCCTCTTGGAGCAGTACTTC. Its translation: CASSSRDGLLEQYF. This chain links TRBV12-3 or TRBV12-4 with TRBJ2-7; D possibly uses TRBD1 or TRBD2 (5 bases each). The CDR3 extends over 14 amino acids. Trimming left V 4 bases short and J 7 bases short, with 17 bases between.

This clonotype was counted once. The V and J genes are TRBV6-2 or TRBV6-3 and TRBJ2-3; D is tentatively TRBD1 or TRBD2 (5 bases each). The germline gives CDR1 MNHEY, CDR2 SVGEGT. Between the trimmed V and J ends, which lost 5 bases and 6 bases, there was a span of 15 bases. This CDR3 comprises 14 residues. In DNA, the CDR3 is TGTGCCAGCAGTCCAGGGAGTTTTATGGATACGCAGTATTTT. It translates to CASSPGSFMDTQYF.